This T cell receptor (beta chain) came from a study of CD8 T cells in ankylosing spondylitis. The V gene's germline CDR1 is KGHDR and CDR2 SFDVKD. The CDR3 contains 15 residues. V was cut by 5 bases and J by 1 base, with 10 bases left in between. MiXCR, applied by TCRdb to the 5' RACE reads, yields one record per CDR3 protein. The sample records around 450,000 distinct CDR3 sequences, roughly a quarter being singletons. Study-level results: Characteristic, it appeared, of ankylosing spondylitis blood was a TCR beta motif of fewer than 10 highly homologous variants. Previously reported in reactive arthritis synovial fluid and blood were some of the motif variants. Reportedly, disease-linked clones are significantly enriched in ankylosing spondylitis patients' matched synovial fluid.

This clonotype has more than one count but fewer than ten. Its antigen is not identified. The sequencing sample was made of blood, either unsorted or a sorted T cell fraction (not recorded which). The chain combines TRBV24-1 with TRBJ2-2, with a tentative D call TRBD1 (6 bases). The TCR sequence derives from a male donor with ankylosing spondylitis. The CDR3 sequence: CATSGPGQNTGELFF. The CDR3, as DNA: TGTGCCACCAGTGGTCCGGGACAGAACACCGGGGAGCTGTTTTTT.